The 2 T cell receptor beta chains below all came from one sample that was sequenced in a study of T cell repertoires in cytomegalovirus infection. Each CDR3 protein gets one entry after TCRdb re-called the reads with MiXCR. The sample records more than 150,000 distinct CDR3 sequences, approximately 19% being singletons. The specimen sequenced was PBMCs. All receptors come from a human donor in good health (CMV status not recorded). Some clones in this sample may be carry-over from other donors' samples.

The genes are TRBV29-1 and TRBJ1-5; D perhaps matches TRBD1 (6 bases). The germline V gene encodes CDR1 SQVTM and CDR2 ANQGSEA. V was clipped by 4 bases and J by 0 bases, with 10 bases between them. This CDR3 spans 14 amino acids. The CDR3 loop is CSVGAGVSNQPQHF. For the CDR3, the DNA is TGCAGCGTTGGGGCAGGGGTTAGCAATCAGCCCCAGCATTTT.

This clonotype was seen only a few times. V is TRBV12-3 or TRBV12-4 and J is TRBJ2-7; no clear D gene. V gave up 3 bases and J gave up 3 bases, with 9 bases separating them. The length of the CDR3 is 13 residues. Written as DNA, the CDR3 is TGTGCCAGCAGTTTGGGCGATCTCTACGAGCAGTACTTC. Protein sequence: CASSLGDLYEQYF.